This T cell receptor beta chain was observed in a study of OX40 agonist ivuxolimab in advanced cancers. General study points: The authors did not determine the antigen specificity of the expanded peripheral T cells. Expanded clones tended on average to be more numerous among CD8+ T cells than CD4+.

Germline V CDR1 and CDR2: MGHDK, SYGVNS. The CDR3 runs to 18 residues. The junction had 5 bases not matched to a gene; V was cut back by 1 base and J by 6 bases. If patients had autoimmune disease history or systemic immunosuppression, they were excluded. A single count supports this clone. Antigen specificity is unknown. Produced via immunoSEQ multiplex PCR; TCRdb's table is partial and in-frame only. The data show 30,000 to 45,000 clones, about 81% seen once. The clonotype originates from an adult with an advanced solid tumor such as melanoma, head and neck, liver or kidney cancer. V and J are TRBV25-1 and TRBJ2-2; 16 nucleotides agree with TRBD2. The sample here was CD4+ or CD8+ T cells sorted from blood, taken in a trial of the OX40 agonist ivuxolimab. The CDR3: CASSESWGLAGGAGELFF. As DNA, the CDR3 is TGTGCCAGCAGTGAATCCTGGGGACTAGCGGGAGGGGCCGGGGAGCTGTTTTTT.